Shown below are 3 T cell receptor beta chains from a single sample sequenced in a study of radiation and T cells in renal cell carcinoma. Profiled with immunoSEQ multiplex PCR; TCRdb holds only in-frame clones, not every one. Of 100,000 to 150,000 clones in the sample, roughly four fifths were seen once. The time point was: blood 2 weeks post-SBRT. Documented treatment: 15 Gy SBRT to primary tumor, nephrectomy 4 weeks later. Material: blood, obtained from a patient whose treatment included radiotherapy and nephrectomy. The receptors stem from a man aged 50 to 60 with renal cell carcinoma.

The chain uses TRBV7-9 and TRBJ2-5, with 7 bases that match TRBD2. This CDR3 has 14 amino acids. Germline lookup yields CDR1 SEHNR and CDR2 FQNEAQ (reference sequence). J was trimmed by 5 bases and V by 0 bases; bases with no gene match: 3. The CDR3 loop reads CASSLAYGGETQYF. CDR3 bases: TGTGCCAGCAGCTTAGCGTACGGGGGGGAGACCCAGTACTTC.

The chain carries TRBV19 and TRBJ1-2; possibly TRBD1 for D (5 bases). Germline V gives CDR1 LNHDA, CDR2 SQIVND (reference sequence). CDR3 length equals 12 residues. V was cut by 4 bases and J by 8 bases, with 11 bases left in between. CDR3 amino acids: CASSTRGFGYTF. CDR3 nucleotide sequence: TGTGCCAGTAGTACTAGGGGTTTCGGCTACACCTTC.

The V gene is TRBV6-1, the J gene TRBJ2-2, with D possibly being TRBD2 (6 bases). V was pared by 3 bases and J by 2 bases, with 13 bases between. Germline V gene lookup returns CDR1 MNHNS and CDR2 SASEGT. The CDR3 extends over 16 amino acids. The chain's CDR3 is CASSEQPGLNTGELFF. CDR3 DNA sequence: TGTGCCAGCAGTGAGCAGCCGGGACTCAACACCGGGGAGCTGTTTTTT.